Following are 16 T cell receptor beta chains from one sample sequenced in a study of control samples from healthy donors and cancer patients. The method was immunoSEQ multiplex PCR; TCRdb's version includes in-frame clones alone and lacks a portion of them. The data contain approximately 89,000 clones, 86% of them singletons. Sequencing input: blood. These receptors were taken from a man aged 25-45 years in good health.

The V and J genes are TRBV6-6 and TRBJ2-3, with D maybe TRBD2 (6 bases). The CDR3 has 13 residues. CDR1 MNHNY and CDR2 SVGAGI come from the germline V gene (reference sequence). V was pared by 4 bases and J by 6 bases, with 11 bases between. The CDR3 here is CASSSPREDTQYF. The CDR3 DNA reads as TGTGCCAGCAGTTCCCCCCGGGAGGATACGCAGTATTTT.

The chain recombines TRBV11-1 with TRBJ2-1, with D perhaps assigned TRBD1 or TRBD2 (5 bases each). The germline CDR1 and CDR2 sequences are SGHAT and FQDESV (reference sequence). The CDR3 covers 14 residues. Trimming took 5 bases from V and 4 from J, leaving 12 bases between them. This chain's CDR3 is CASSHGAGYNEQFF. The CDR3 DNA reads as TGTGCCAGCAGCCACGGGGCTGGATACAATGAGCAGTTCTTC. Full variable domain (missing parts from reference TRBV11-1 and TRBJ2-1): EAEVAQSPRYKITEKSQAVAFWCDPISGHATLYWYRQILGQGPELLVQFQDESVVDDSQLPKDRFSAERLKGVDSTLKIQPAELGDSAMYLCASSHGAGYNEQFFGPGTRLTVL.

The chain couples TRBV12-5 to TRBJ2-2, with D uncertain. The CDR3 runs to 17 residues. V lost 3 bases and J 1 base, leaving 15 bases between the germline ends. Germline assignment: CDR1 LGHNT and CDR2 FRNRAP. CDR3 sequence reads: CASGFPPWAVNTGELFF. CDR3 nucleotide sequence: TGTGCTAGTGGTTTCCCTCCTTGGGCGGTGAACACCGGGGAGCTGTTTTTT. The entire variable domain, with the rest obtained from reference TRBV12-5 and TRBJ2-2, is as follows: DARVTQTPRHKVTEMGQEVTMRCQPILGHNTVFWYRQTMMQGLELLAYFRNRAPLDDSGMPKDRFSAEMPDATLATLKIQPSEPRDSAVYFCASGFPPWAVNTGELFFGEGSRLTVL.

The gene calls are TRBV18 and TRBJ2-1, with 8 bases matching TRBD1. The CDR3 consists of 18 residues. J gave up 1 base and V 4 bases, and 12 bases lay outside the gene matches. In germline, CDR1 is KGHSH, CDR2 LQKENI. The CDR3 spells CASSLGPVTGESYNEQFF. CDR3 sequence (DNA): TGTGCCAGCTCACTTGGTCCCGTGACAGGGGAATCCTACAATGAGCAGTTCTTC.

The chain links TRBV14 to TRBJ2-1, with 9 bases identical to TRBD1. The junction had 8 bases not matched to a gene; V was cut back by 8 bases and J by 9 bases. This CDR3 has 13 amino acids. Per germline, CDR1 SGHDN and CDR2 FVKESK. Here the CDR3 reads CASAGLQGAEQFF. In nucleotides, the CDR3 is TGTGCCAGCGCGGGCTTACAGGGGGCTGAGCAGTTCTTC.

This clone has a single count. The V call is TRBV5-8, the J call TRBJ1-4, with D tentatively TRBD1 (6 bases). There are 17 residues in the CDR3. Looked up from germline, CDR1 is SGHTS and CDR2 is YDEGEE. Deletions cut 0 bases from V and 5 bases from J, with 17 bases between. The CDR3 bases are TGTGCCAGCAGCTTGGTAGGGGGGGATTCTCCGAATGAAAAACTGTTTTTT. It yields the protein CASSLVGGDSPNEKLFF.

CDR3 DNA sequence: TGTGCCAGCAGCACCACGACGGTTCTGGGTTCACCCCTCCACTTT. As protein: CASSTTTVLGSPLHF. The chain uses TRBV7-3 and TRBJ1-6; no clear D gene. Germline CDR1 reads SGHTA; CDR2 reads FQGTGA. The CDR3 length is 15 residues. V lost 5 bases, J lost 9 bases, and 17 bases lay in between.

V usage is TRBV5-1 and J usage is TRBJ2-2; a weak D match, TRBD1 (6 bases). Germline V lookup: CDR1 SGHRS, CDR2 YFSETQ. Trimming took 4 bases from V and 4 from J, leaving 14 bases between them. The CDR3 has 15 amino acids. The CDR3 nucleotides read TGCGCCAGCAGCGTTCAGGGGCAGGGCACCGGGGAGCTGTTTTTT. It encodes CASSVQGQGTGELFF.

The rearrangement uses TRBV5-6 and TRBJ2-3; a possible D gene is TRBD2 (5 bases). Germline loops: CDR1 SGHDT, CDR2 YYEEEE. V was pared by 4 bases and J by 8 bases, with 11 bases between. CDR3 length: 12 residues. The CDR3 DNA reads as TGTGCCAGCAGCAGGCCAGGAGGTACGCAGTATTTT. This gives the protein CASSRPGGTQYF.

The chain uses TRBV5-1 and TRBJ1-2; D ambiguous. The CDR3 is 13 amino acids. The ends were cut back, 2 bases at V and 4 bases at J, with 9 bases in the middle. Germline-derived CDR1 and CDR2 are SGHRS and YFSETQ. The CDR3 sequence is CASSLKAAYGYTF. CDR3 coding DNA: TGCGCCAGCAGCTTAAAGGCAGCCTATGGCTACACCTTC.

The chain is built from TRBV30 and TRBJ1-3; D not certain. CDR3 length: 14 residues. CDR1 and CDR2 from the germline V gene are GTSNPN and SVGIG (reference sequence). V was shortened by 2 bases and J by 2 bases, with 10 bases between the two germline ends. The CDR3: CAWSNGYTGNTIYF. The CDR3 nucleotides are TGTGCCTGGAGTAACGGCTATACTGGAAACACCATATATTTT.

This sequence joins TRBV5-4 and TRBJ2-2, with 8 bases identical to TRBD1. V shed 3 bases and J 0 bases; nucleotides not matched to a gene: 7. CDR1 and CDR2 (germline): SGHNT, YYREEE (reference sequence). This CDR3 is built from 17 residues. The DNA of the CDR3 is TGTGCCAGCAGCTCGATGACAGGGGAGTCGAACACCGGGGAGCTGTTTTTT. As protein: CASSSMTGESNTGELFF.

The rearrangement joins TRBV6-5 to TRBJ2-5; a weak D match, TRBD2 (5 bases). Germline V gene sequence: CDR1 MNHEY, CDR2 SVGAGI. The CDR3 is 12 amino acids. Trimming stripped 2 bases from V and 4 bases from J, with 5 bases between. This CDR3 is CASSYAGETQYF. In DNA, the CDR3 is TGTGCCAGCAGTTACGCGGGAGAGACCCAGTACTTC.

This chain connects TRBV7-9 to TRBJ1-2; unclear D gene. The CDR3 is 13 amino acids. Germline V gives CDR1 SEHNR, CDR2 FQNEAQ (reference sequence). Between the trimmed V and J ends, which lost 0 bases and 8 bases, there was a span of 10 bases. CDR3 sequence (DNA): TGTGCCAGCAGCTTAGCTGCAAGGGTAGGCTACACCTTC. Amino acid sequence: CASSLAARVGYTF.

This rearrangement joins TRBV30 to TRBJ1-2; D possibly corresponds to TRBD1 (6 bases). This CDR3 has 14 residues. Trimming shortened V by 8 bases and J by 4 bases, and 20 bases separated the two germline ends. Per germline, CDR1 GTSNPN and CDR2 SVGIG (reference sequence). The CDR3 nucleotides read TGTGCCCTCCTTCTGCGGGGGGCGGGCTATGGCTACACCTTC. This gives the protein CALLLRGAGYGYTF.

This chain uses TRBV5-4 with TRBJ2-7; D possibly corresponds to TRBD2 (7 bases). Trimming took 3 bases from V and 7 from J, leaving 11 bases between them. This CDR3 has 12 amino acids. The V gene's germline CDR1 is SGHNT and CDR2 YYREEE (reference sequence). The CDR3 is CASSWGGSEQYF. In DNA, the CDR3 is TGTGCCAGCAGCTGGGGGGGCAGTGAGCAGTACTTC.